The 23 T cell receptor beta chains given below trace back to one sample, sequenced in a study of shared clonotypes between healthy human individuals. Profiling relied on immunoSEQ multiplex PCR, and the TCRdb table lists in-frame clones only, not all of them. Of under 850,000 clones in the sample, 80% to 95% are singletons; the top ten hold around 24%. Naive CD8 isolation took CD45RO-negative cells positively selected for CCR7 and excluded terminally differentiated effector memory CD45RA+ cells. Input material: naive CD8+ T cells sorted from blood. These receptors came from a man aged 30-40 years in good health.

The chain couples TRBV2 to TRBJ2-3; 12 positions match TRBD1. There are 16 residues in the CDR3. Germline trimming cut 6 bases from V and 4 bases from J; bases unmatched to any gene: 8. Germline loops: CDR1 SNHLY, CDR2 FYNNEI. CDR3 DNA sequence: TGTGCCAGCAGGGTCCTGGGACAGGGGGCTTCAGATACGCAGTATTTT. It translates to CASRVLGQGASDTQYF.

Worth noting for this clone: At one of its ends the junction is not consistent with the germline gene, which may arise from a read error. The genes are TRBV7-7 and TRBJ2-7; no definite D call. CDR1 is SSHAT and CDR2 is FNYEAQ in the germline V gene (reference sequence). The length of the CDR3 is 13 residues. The chain's CDR3 is CASSLLGNDEQYF. The CDR3 DNA sequence: TGTGCTAGCAGCTTATTGGGGAACGACGAGCAGTACTTC.

The table lists this clone with a count of one. The chain links TRBV28 to TRBJ1-1; D is ambiguous. V lost 5 bases and J 1 base, leaving 17 bases between the germline ends. Germline V gene data show CDR1 as MDHEN and CDR2 as SYDVKM. This CDR3 is built from 16 residues. The chain's CDR3 is CASSPEETVQNTEAFF. The CDR3 DNA reads TGTGCCAGCAGTCCCGAAGAGACCGTACAGAACACTGAAGCTTTCTTT.

The rearrangement joins TRBV21-1 to TRBJ2-7. TRBV21-1 is flagged as a pseudogene. This CDR3 is 10 amino acids long. The CDR3 coding sequence is TGTGCCATCGAAGGGGGGGAGCAGTACTTC. It encodes CAIEGGEQYF.

V and J are TRBV19 and TRBJ2-7; the match to TRBD2 covers 7 bases. The CDR3 is made up of 15 amino acids. CDR1 and CDR2 from the germline V gene are LNHDA and SQIVND (reference sequence). Trimming cost V 5 bases and J 2 bases; bases outside gene matches: 9. The CDR3 nucleotides read TGTGCCAGTAGTCTTAGCGGGTACAATCCCTACGAGCAGTACTTC. It codes for CASSLSGYNPYEQYF.

This clone is a singleton in its sample. The CDR3 bases are TGTGCCAGCAGCTTATTCACAGATACGCAGTATTTT. It translates to CASSLFTDTQYF. The chain employs TRBV11-2 and TRBJ2-3; D unclear. Trimming shortened V by 2 bases and J by 2 bases, and 2 bases separated the two germline ends. CDR1 and CDR2 from the germline V gene are SGHAT and FQNNGV. This CDR3 is built from 12 residues.

The table lists this clone with a count of one. The genes are TRBV28 and TRBJ2-3; D tentatively reads TRBD1 or TRBD2 (5 bases each). The CDR3 totals 14 residues. Trimming shortened V by 5 bases and J by 2 bases, and 11 bases separated the two germline ends. Germline CDR1 is MDHEN and CDR2 is SYDVKM. The DNA for the CDR3 is TGTGCCAGCAGTCTCAGGGACCTCACAGATACGCAGTATTTT. It codes for CASSLRDLTDTQYF.

The chain joins TRBV2 to TRBJ1-3, with D hard to call. The CDR3 length is 15 residues. With 3 bases removed from V and 0 bases from J, the gap between germline ends came to 9 bases. CDR1 SNHLY and CDR2 FYNNEI come from the germline V gene. DNA of the CDR3: TGTGCCAGCAGTGAGAGACCGTACTCTGGAAACACCATATATTTT. Translated: CASSERPYSGNTIYF.

The chain employs TRBV10-3 and TRBJ2-3; 13 nucleotides line up with TRBD2. Trimming at V came to 3 bases and at J to 2 bases, leaving 5 bases not matched to a gene. Germline lookup yields CDR1 ENHRY and CDR2 SYGVKD. The CDR3 is 17 amino acids. The CDR3 here is CAISEKTSGRDTDTQYF. CDR3 nucleotide sequence: TGTGCCATCAGTGAAAAAACTAGCGGGAGGGACACAGATACGCAGTATTTT.

The chain uses TRBV9 and TRBJ1-6; TRBD1 might be the D (5 bases). There are 16 residues in the CDR3. Germline V gene data show CDR1 as SGDLS and CDR2 as YYNGEE. Trimming took 3 bases from V and 8 from J, leaving 18 bases between them. In DNA form, the CDR3 reads TGTGCCAGCAGCGCCATTGGGACTATCAGGGATTCACCCCTCCACTTT. Protein product: CASSAIGTIRDSPLHF.

This chain connects TRBV5-5 to TRBJ2-1, with D unclear. Germline V lookup: CDR1 SGHKS, CDR2 YYEKEE (reference sequence). This CDR3 comprises 14 residues. V dropped 0 bases and J dropped 10 bases, with 14 bases sitting between them. This CDR3 reads CASSLDLGVREQFF. The CDR3 region has the DNA TGTGCCAGCAGCTTGGATTTAGGCGTTCGGGAGCAGTTCTTC.

The chain has TRBV28 and TRBJ2-7; the D is unclear. V was shortened by 8 bases and J by 0 bases, with 11 bases between the two germline ends. Looked up from germline, CDR1 is MDHEN and CDR2 is SYDVKM. This CDR3 region has 13 residues. CDR3 sequence (DNA): TGTGCCAGCTCGGGCAGGAACTCCTACGAGCAGTACTTC. It yields the protein CASSGRNSYEQYF.

V gene TRBV7-9 combines with J gene TRBJ2-2, with 13 nucleotides matching TRBD2. This CDR3 has 15 amino acids. In germline, CDR1 is SEHNR, CDR2 FQNEAQ (reference sequence). Trimming removed 4 bases from V and 7 bases from J; junction bases left unmatched: 3. The DNA for the CDR3 is TGTGCCAGCAGCTCCGGACTAGCGGGAGTCGGGGAGCTGTTTTTT. It yields the protein CASSSGLAGVGELFF.

The chain carries TRBV9 and TRBJ2-7; 11 bases align to TRBD1. Germline trimming cut 4 bases from V and 3 bases from J; bases unmatched to any gene: 9. Germline CDR1 reads SGDLS; CDR2 reads YYNGEE. This CDR3 has 16 residues. In DNA form, the CDR3 reads TGTGCCAGCAGCCACCCCGTGGGGACAGGGGGCTACGAGCAGTACTTC. This sequence encodes CASSHPVGTGGYEQYF.

The chain combines TRBV30 with TRBJ2-7; perhaps TRBD1 as D (5 bases). Per germline, CDR1 GTSNPN and CDR2 SVGIG (reference sequence). V was trimmed by 5 bases and J by 5 bases, leaving 22 bases between them. The CDR3 covers 15 residues. The CDR3 spells CAWVGPLTGPNEQYF. DNA of the CDR3: TGTGCCTGGGTGGGGCCACTGACGGGTCCCAACGAGCAGTACTTC. Full variable domain (outside the CDR3, taken from reference TRBV30 and TRBJ2-7): SQTIHQWPATLVQPVGSPLSLECTVEGTSNPNLYWYRQAAGRGLQLLFYSVGIGQISSEVPQNLSASRPQDRQFILSSKKLLLSDSGFYLCAWVGPLTGPNEQYFGPGTRLTVT.

This clone has a single count. V usage is TRBV4-3 and J usage is TRBJ2-3, with D uncertain. V gave up 0 bases and J gave up 1 base, with 11 bases separating them. CDR1 is LGHNA, CDR2 YSLEER, per germline. The CDR3 is made up of 16 amino acids. The CDR3 coding sequence is TGCGCCAGCAGCCAAGACCCCCCCGATGGCACAGATACGCAGTATTTT. Protein product: CASSQDPPDGTDTQYF.

V and J are TRBV2 and TRBJ2-7; unclear D gene. This CDR3 comprises 15 residues. The ends were cut back, 0 bases at V and 4 bases at J, with 13 bases in the middle. Germline V gene sequence: CDR1 SNHLY, CDR2 FYNNEI. The CDR3 region has the DNA TGTGCCAGCAGTGAAGCGCCCGGCACCTTATACGAGCAGTACTTC. Its protein product is CASSEAPGTLYEQYF.

This chain joins TRBV10-2 and TRBJ2-1; D call uncertain. Germline V CDR1 and CDR2: WSHSY, SAAADI. CDR3 size: 13 residues. V was cut by 8 bases and J by 3 bases, with 11 bases left in between. The DNA for the CDR3 is TGCGCCAGCTCCCCGACCCTCTACAATGAGCAGTTCTTC. Encoded protein: CASSPTLYNEQFF.

The chain combines TRBV7-9 with TRBJ2-3; D is tentatively TRBD1 or TRBD2 (5 bases each). Trimming left V 5 bases short and J 9 bases short, with 18 bases between. The CDR3 contains 14 residues. CDR1 and CDR2 from the germline V gene are SEHNR and FQNEAQ (reference sequence). The CDR3 spells CASSGEGREGTQYF. For the CDR3, the DNA is TGTGCCAGCAGCGGTGAGGGTCGAGAGGGGACGCAGTATTTT.

The rearrangement links TRBV27 to TRBJ2-7; 8 bases are shared with TRBD2. J lost 6 bases, V lost 3 bases, and 7 bases had no gene match. The CDR3 runs to 14 residues. Germline V gene sequence: CDR1 MNHEY, CDR2 SMNVEV (reference sequence). This CDR3 is CASSFSPAGVEQYF. DNA for the CDR3: TGTGCCAGCAGTTTCTCCCCAGCGGGGGTCGAGCAGTACTTC.

This clone was seen repeatedly, ten times or more. V is TRBV27 and J is TRBJ2-1; D perhaps matches TRBD2 (7 bases). This CDR3 spans 13 amino acids. V lost 5 bases and J lost 5, with 10 bases in between. The germline V gene encodes CDR1 MNHEY and CDR2 SMNVEV (reference sequence). The CDR3 DNA reads TGTGCCAGCAGTCTGGGGGGGCACAATGAGCAGTTCTTC. As protein: CASSLGGHNEQFF.

This clone was found once. This rearrangement joins TRBV13 to TRBJ2-3; D is unclear. The CDR3 runs 14 residues. V was shortened by 3 bases and J by 1 base, with 8 bases between the two germline ends. Germline V lookup: CDR1 PRHDT, CDR2 FYEKMQ (reference sequence). Here the CDR3 DNA reads TGTGCCAGCAGCTTGGTCTCAGGCACAGATACGCAGTATTTT. Translating it yields CASSLVSGTDTQYF.

V usage is TRBV10-3 and J usage is TRBJ2-1, with 11 bases that match TRBD2. CDR1 ENHRY and CDR2 SYGVKD come from the germline V gene. V trimming: 0 bases; J trimming: 8 bases; junction bases outside the gene matches: 3. The CDR3 sequence is 15 residues long. Here the CDR3 reads CAISESTSGSYEQFF. As DNA, the CDR3 is TGTGCCATCAGTGAGTCAACTAGCGGGAGCTATGAGCAGTTCTTC.